A selection of T cell receptor beta chains follows, all from one sample in a study of CD8 T cells in Susac syndrome. TCRdb re-analysed the immunoSEQ multiplex PCR reads in MiXCR, keeping a single row per CDR3 protein. Altogether more than 150,000 distinct CDR3 sequences are present, just under 95% being singletons, with the ten largest covering around 0.21%. Sequenced: CD8+ T cells from PBMCs. The receptors stem from a human donor with multiple sclerosis. The conserved cysteine and the conserved F or W are not part of the CDR3 here. The order of the fields is V gene, J gene, CDR3 protein.

V: TRBV30; J: TRBJ1-1; CDR3: AWSVAENTEAF
V: TRBV7-9; J: TRBJ1-5; CDR3: ASSSGQGTVQPQH
V: TRBV7-6; J: TRBJ2-1; CDR3: ASSPTSPGAIEQF
V: TRBV20-1; J: TRBJ2-1; CDR3: SARPRQGIYNEQF
V: TRBV6-5; J: TRBJ1-6; CDR3: ASSLSGPSSYNSPLH
V: TRBV25-1; J: TRBJ2-5; CDR3: ASSESRAAQETQY
V: TRBV27; J: TRBJ1-1; CDR3: ASSLLKGTEAF
V: TRBV25-1; J: TRBJ2-3; CDR3: ASSERHSRADTQY
V: TRBV7-8; J: TRBJ2-3; CDR3: ASSIRPGGSSTDTQY
V: TRBV24-1; J: TRBJ1-2; CDR3: AKRTGCGYT
V: TRBV19; J: TRBJ2-1; CDR3: ASSVSYDNEQF
V: TRBV20-1; J: TRBJ2-7; CDR3: SAHPRGLRRGMDEQY
V: TRBV5-8; J: TRBJ2-1; CDR3: ASSLDIGATSYNEQF
V: TRBV9; J: TRBJ1-2; CDR3: ASSDRQGDYGYT
V: TRBV9; J: TRBJ2-3; CDR3: ASSVEADRTDTQY
V: TRBV12-5; J: TRBJ2-3; CDR3: ASGLVHSTDTDTQY
V: TRBV30; J: TRBJ1-1; CDR3: AWSDNRDSMNTEAF
V: TRBV7-2; J: TRBJ2-7; CDR3: ASSLDLDEQY
V: TRBV29-1; J: TRBJ1-1; CDR3: SVVGGVAF
V: TRBV5-1; J: TRBJ2-5; CDR3: ASTGFQETQY
V: TRBV27; J: TRBJ2-3; CDR3: ASSSTGRLTDTQY
V: TRBV3-1; J: TRBJ1-2; CDR3: ASSQVWGDYGYT